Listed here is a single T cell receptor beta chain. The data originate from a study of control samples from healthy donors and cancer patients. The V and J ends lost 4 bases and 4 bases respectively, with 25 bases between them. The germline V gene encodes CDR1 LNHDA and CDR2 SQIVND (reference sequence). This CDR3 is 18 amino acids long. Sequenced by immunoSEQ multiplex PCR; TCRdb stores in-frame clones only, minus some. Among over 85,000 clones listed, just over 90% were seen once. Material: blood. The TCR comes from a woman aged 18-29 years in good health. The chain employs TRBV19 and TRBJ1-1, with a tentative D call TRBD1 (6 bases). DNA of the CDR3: TGTGCCAGTAGTAGCCTTAAAAAACGGACAGTTAAGGGCACTGAAGCTTTCTTT. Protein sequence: CASSSLKKRTVKGTEAFF.